This T cell receptor (beta chain) came from a study of cytotoxic CD8 clonotypes in ibrutinib-treated CLL. Whole-study findings and limits: Baseline clonality was higher than in age-matched healthy donors and moved in step with circulating CD8+ T-cell counts.

The V end was cut by 6 bases, the J end by 3 bases, with 16 bases between. CDR3 length: 15 amino acids. The germline V gene encodes CDR1 MGHRA and CDR2 YSYEKL. Using immunoSEQ multiplex PCR, the repertoire was profiled, and TCRdb retains in-frame clones only, with some absent. Of a few thousand clones in the sample, about three quarters are singletons; the top ten hold about 41%. Comments on this clone: No antigen is known for it.

This sequence was found in a human donor with chronic lymphocytic leukemia. The chain is built from TRBV4-1 and TRBJ2-3; a possible D gene is TRBD1 (6 bases). This specimen consisted of PBMCs, obtained before ibrutinib treatment. This chain's CDR3 is CASSVRGAATDTQYF. The DNA of the CDR3 is TGCGCCAGCAGTGTCAGGGGTGCAGCGACAGATACGCAGTATTTT.